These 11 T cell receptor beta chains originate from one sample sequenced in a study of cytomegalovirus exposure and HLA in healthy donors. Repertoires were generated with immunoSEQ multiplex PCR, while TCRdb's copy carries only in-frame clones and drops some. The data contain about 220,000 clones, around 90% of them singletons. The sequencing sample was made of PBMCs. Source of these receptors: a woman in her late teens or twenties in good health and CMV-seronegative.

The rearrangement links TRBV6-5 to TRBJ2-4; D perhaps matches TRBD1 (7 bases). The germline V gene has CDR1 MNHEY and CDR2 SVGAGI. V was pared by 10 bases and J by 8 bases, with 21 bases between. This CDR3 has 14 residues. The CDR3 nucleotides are TGTGCCACTAAACTTAGGAGGGGGCTGGACATTCAGTACTTC. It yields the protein CATKLRRGLDIQYF.

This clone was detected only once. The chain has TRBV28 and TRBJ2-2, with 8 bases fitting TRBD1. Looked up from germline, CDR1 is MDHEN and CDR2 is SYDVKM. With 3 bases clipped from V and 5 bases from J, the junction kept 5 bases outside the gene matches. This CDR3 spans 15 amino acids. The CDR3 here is CASSFRDRGTGELFF. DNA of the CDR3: TGTGCCAGCAGTTTTAGAGACAGGGGAACCGGGGAGCTGTTTTTT.

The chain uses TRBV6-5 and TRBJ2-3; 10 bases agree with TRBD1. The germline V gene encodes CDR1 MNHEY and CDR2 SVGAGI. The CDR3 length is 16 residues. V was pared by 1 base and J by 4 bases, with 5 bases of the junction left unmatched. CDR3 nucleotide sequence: TGTGCCAGCAGTTACTTTGGGACAGGGGCGGCAGATACGCAGTATTTT. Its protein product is CASSYFGTGAADTQYF.

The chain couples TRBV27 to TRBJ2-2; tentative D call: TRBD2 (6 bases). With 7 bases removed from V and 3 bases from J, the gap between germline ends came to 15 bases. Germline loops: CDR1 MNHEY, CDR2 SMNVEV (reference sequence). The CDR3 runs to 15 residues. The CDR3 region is CASKEGGPHTGELFF. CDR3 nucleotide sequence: TGTGCCAGCAAGGAAGGAGGGCCCCACACCGGGGAGCTGTTTTTT.

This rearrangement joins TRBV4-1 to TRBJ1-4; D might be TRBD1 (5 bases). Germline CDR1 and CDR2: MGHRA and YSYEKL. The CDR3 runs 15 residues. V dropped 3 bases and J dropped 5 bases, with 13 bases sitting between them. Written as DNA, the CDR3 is TGCGCCAGCAGCCATGAAGGGGCTTACAATGAAAAACTGTTTTTT. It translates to CASSHEGAYNEKLFF.

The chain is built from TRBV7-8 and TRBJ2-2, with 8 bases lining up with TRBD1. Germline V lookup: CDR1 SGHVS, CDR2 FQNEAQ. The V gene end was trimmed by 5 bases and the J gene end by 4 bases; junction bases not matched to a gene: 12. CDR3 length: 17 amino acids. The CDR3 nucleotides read TGTGCCAGCAGCAATCCCGCAAGACAGGGGATCACCGGGGAGCTGTTTTTT. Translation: CASSNPARQGITGELFF. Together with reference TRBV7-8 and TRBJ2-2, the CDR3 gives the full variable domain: GAGVSQSPRYKVAKRGQDVALRCDPISGHVSLFWYQQALGQGPEFLTYFQNEAQLDKSGLPSDRFFAERPEGSVSTLKIQRTQQEDSAVYLCASSNPARQGITGELFFGEGSRLTVL.

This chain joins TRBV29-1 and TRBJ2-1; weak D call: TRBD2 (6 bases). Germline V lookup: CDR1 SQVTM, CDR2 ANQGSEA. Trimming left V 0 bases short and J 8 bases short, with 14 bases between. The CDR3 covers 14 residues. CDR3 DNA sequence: TGCAGCGTTGAAGATCTGAGACTAGGGGATGAGCAGTTCTTC. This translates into CSVEDLRLGDEQFF.

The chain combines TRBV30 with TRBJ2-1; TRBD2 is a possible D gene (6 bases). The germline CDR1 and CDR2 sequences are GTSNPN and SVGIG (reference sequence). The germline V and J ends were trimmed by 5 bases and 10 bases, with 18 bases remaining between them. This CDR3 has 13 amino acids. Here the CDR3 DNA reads TGTGCCTGGGGATTTCCTGGGACTGGCGAGCAGTTCTTC. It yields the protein CAWGFPGTGEQFF.

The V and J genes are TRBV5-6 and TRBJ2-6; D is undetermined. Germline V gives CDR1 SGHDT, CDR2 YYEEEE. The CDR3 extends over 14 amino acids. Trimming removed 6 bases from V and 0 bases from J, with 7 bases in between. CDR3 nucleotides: TGTGCCAGCATTGCTAACTCTGGGGCCAACGTCCTGACTTTC. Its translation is CASIANSGANVLTF.

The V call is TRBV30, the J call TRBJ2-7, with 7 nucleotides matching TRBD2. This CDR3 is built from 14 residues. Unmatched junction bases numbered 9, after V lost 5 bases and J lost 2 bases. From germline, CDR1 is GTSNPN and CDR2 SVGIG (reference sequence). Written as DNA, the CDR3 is TGTGCCTGGGGGACCGAGGGAGGGGCCTACGAGCAGTACTTC. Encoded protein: CAWGTEGGAYEQYF.

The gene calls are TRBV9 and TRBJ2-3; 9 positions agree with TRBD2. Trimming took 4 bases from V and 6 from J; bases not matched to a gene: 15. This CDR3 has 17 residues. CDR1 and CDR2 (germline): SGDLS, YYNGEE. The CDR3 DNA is TGTGCCAGCAGCATGAATTGGCGGGAGGGGGCCGGGGATACGCAGTATTTT. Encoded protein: CASSMNWREGAGDTQYF.